What follows describes a single T cell receptor (beta chain). The record originates from a study of blood T cell repertoires in COVID-19. Study information: Samples of COVID-19 (acute and convalescent) were obtained from the United States, Italy and Spain.

Profiling relied on immunoSEQ multiplex PCR, and the TCRdb table lists in-frame clones only, not all of them. The sample contains about 170,000 clones, over 65% of which appear only once. This TCR was sampled from a woman aged 80 or over with acute or convalescent COVID-19. What was sequenced was peripheral blood.

The CDR3 nucleotides read TGTGCCAGCTCACCTGGACAGGGAGCATACGGCTACACCTTC. Protein sequence: CASSPGQGAYGYTF. The chain couples TRBV18 to TRBJ1-2; 8 bases map to TRBD1. This CDR3 is 14 amino acids long. The V and J ends lost 3 bases and 8 bases, in that order; junction bases with no gene match: 8. CDR1 and CDR2 from the germline V gene are KGHSH and LQKENI.